The rows below give T cell receptor beta chains drawn from one sample of a study of human T cells and chemical hapten exposure. TCRdb redid the calling of the RACE reads with MiXCR, one entry per CDR3 protein. This sample has 350,000 or so distinct CDR3 sequences, with approximately 6.9% found just once. The sequencing here drew on whole blood, taken in connection with sensitization to the hapten diphenylcyclopropenone (DPC). Every receptor here comes from a woman under 30 with alopecia areata. Some clones in this sample may be carry-over from other donors' samples. CDR3s include the opening cysteine and the closing phenylalanine or tryptophan. D genes are given only for firm matches. Clone size is shown for a subset of rows, as once, few, many or a class of expanded clone.

clone_size	d_call	v_call	j_call	cdr3_aa	cdr3_nt
NA	NA	TRBV27	TRBJ1-2	CASREQSDYGYTF	TGTGCCAGCAGAGAACAGTCCGACTATGGCTACACCTTC
few	NA	TRBV18	TRBJ1-2	CASSPNGGRSPYGYTF	TGTGCCAGCTCACCAAATGGGGGGCGCAGCCCGTATGGCTACACCTTC
few	NA	TRBV20-1	TRBJ2-3	CSAYSRADTQYF	TGCAGTGCTTACTCCAGGGCAGATACGCAGTATTTT
NA	NA	TRBV7-2	TRBJ2-7	CASSHSREQYF	TGTGCCAGCAGCCACTCTCGCGAGCAGTACTTC
NA	NA	TRBV6-5	TRBJ1-4	CASSYSPGSNEKLFF	TGTGCCAGCAGTTATAGCCCCGGGTCTAATGAAAAACTGTTTTTT
NA	NA	TRBV27	TRBJ2-7	CASSFGRPNEQYF	TGTGCCAGCAGTTTTGGCCGCCCGAACGAGCAGTACTTC
few	NA	TRBV19	TRBJ1-1	CASSPDDRLNTEAFF	TGTGCCAGTAGTCCCGACGACAGGTTGAACACTGAAGCTTTCTTT
few	NA	TRBV4-1	TRBJ2-1	CASSQVGGGLDNEQFF	TGCGCCAGCAGCCAAGTGGGCGGAGGGCTGGACAATGAGCAGTTCTTC
NA	TRBD1	TRBV25-1	TRBJ2-6	CASSEFEGQEDSGANVLTF	TGTGCCAGCAGTGAATTCGAGGGACAGGAGGACTCTGGGGCCAACGTCCTGACTTTC
NA	TRBD2	TRBV5-1	TRBJ2-7	CASSLDLAGASWEQYF	TGCGCCAGCAGCTTGGATCTAGCGGGGGCCTCTTGGGAGCAGTACTTC